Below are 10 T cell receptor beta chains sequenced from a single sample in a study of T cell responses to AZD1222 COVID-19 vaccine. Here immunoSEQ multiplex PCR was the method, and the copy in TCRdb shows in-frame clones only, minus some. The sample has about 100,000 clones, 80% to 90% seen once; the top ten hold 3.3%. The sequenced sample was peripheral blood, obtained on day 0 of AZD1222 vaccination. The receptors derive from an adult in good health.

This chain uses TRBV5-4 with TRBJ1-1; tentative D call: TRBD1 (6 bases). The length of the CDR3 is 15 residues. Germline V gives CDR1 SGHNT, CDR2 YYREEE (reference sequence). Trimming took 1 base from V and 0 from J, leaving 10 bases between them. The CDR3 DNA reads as TGTGCCAGCAGCTTGAGAGGGGGTCTGAACACTGAAGCTTTCTTT. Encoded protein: CASSLRGGLNTEAFF.

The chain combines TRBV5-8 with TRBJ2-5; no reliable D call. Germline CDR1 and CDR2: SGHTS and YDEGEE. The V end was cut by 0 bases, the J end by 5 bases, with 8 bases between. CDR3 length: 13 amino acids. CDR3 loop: CASSLAFVETQYF. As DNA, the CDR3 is TGTGCCAGCAGCTTGGCTTTTGTGGAGACCCAGTACTTC.

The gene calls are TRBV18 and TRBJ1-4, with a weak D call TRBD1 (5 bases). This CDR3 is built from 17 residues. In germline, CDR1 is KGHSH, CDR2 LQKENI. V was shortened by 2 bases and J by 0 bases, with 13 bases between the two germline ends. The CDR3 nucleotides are TGTGCCAGCTCACCATTTCCTCAGGGTGCAACTAATGAAAAACTGTTTTTT. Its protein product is CASSPFPQGATNEKLFF.

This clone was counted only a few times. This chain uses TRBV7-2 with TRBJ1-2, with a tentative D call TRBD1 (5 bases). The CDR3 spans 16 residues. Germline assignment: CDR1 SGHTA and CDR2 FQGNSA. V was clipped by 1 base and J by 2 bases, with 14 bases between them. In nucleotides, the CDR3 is TGTGCCAGCAGCTTAGGCGGGGAGCGGGGGAACTATGGCTACACCTTC. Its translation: CASSLGGERGNYGYTF.

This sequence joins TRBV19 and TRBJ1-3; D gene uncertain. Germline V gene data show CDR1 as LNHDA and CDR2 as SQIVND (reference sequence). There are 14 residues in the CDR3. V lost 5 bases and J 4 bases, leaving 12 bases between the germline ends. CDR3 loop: CASSARIPGNTIYF. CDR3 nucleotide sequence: TGTGCCAGTAGTGCACGGATTCCCGGAAACACCATATATTTT.

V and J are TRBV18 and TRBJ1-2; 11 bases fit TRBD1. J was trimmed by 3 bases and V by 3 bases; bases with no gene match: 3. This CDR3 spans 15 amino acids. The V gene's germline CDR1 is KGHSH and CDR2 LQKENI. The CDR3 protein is CASSPRDRGDYGYTF. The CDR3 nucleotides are TGTGCCAGCTCACCCCGGGACAGGGGGGACTATGGCTACACCTTC.

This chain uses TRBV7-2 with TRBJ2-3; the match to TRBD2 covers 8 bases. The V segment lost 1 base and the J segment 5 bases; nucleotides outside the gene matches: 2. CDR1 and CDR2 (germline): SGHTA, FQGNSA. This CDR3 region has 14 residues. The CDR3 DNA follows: TGTGCCAGCAGCTTAGGGGCGGGGGGAGATACGCAGTATTTT. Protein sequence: CASSLGAGGDTQYF. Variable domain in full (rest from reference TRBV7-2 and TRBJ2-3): GAGVSQSPSNKVTEKGKDVELRCDPISGHTALYWYRQSLGQGLEFLIYFQGNSAPDKSGLPSDRFSAERTGGSVSTLTIQRTQQEDSAVYLCASSLGAGGDTQYFGPGTRLTVL.

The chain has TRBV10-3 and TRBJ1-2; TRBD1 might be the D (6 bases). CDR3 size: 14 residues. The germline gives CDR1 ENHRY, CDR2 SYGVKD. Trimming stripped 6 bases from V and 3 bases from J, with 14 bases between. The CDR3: CAISRQAPDYGYTF. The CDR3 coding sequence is TGTGCCATCAGCCGACAGGCGCCGGACTATGGCTACACCTTC.

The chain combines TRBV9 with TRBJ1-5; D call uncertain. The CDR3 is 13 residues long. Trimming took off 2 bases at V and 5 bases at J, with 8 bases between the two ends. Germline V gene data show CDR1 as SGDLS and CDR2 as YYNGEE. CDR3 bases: TGTGCCAGCAGCGTTTCTGCTGATCAGCCCCAGCATTTT. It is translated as CASSVSADQPQHF.

Here the CDR3 reads CASSSPPGQGVNSPLHF. The DNA for the CDR3 is TGTGCCAGCAGCTCTCCCCCTGGACAGGGCGTGAATTCACCCCTCCACTTT. The chain carries TRBV7-9 and TRBJ1-6; 8 bases are a match to TRBD1. Trimming took 4 bases from V and 7 from J; bases not matched to a gene: 12. Germline CDR1 SEHNR, CDR2 FQNEAQ (reference sequence). The CDR3 length is 17 residues.